This T cell receptor (beta chain) comes out of a study of blood T cell repertoires in COVID-19. At the level of the study: Sites across the United States, Italy and Spain contributed samples from acute and convalescent COVID-19.

The method was immunoSEQ multiplex PCR; TCRdb's version includes in-frame clones alone and lacks a portion of them. The sample records tens of thousands of clones, 79% being singletons. The source is a woman aged 60-75 years with acute or convalescent COVID-19. Sequencing was carried out using peripheral blood.

The CDR3 reads CASSLGAEPYGYTF. Written as DNA, the CDR3 is TGCGCCAGCAGCTTGGGAGCCGAGCCCTATGGCTACACCTTC. The genes are TRBV5-1 and TRBJ1-2; D gene ambiguous. CDR1 SGHRS and CDR2 YFSETQ come from the germline V gene. This CDR3 has 14 residues. The V and J ends lost 0 bases and 4 bases respectively, with 10 bases between them.